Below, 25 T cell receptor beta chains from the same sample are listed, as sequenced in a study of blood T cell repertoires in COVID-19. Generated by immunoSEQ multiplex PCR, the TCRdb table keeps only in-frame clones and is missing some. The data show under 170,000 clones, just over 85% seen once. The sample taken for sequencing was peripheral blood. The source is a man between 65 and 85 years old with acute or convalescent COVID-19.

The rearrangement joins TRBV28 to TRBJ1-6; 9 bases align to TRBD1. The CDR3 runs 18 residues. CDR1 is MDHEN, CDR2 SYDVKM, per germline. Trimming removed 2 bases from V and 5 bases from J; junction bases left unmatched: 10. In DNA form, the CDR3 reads TGTGCCAGCAGTTTACGAGGGACAGGGAGGTTGAATAATTCACCCCTCCACTTT. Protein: CASSLRGTGRLNNSPLHF.

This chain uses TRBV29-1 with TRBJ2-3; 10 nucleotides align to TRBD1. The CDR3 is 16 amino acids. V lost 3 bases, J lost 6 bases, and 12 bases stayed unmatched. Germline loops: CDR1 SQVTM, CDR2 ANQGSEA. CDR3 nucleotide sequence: TGCAGCGTTGAGGGAAGCGGGACAGGGGCTTGGGATACGCAGTATTTT. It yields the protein CSVEGSGTGAWDTQYF.

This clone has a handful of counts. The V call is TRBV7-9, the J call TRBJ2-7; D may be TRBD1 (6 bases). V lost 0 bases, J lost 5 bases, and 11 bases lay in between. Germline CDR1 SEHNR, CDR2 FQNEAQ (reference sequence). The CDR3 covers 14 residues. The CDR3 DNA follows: TGTGCCAGCAGCTTAGCGATCACAGGGAACGAGCAGTACTTC. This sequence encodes CASSLAITGNEQYF.

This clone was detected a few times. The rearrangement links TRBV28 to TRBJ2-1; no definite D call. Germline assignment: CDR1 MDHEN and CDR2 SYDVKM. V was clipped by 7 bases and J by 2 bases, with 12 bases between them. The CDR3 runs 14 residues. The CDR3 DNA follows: TGTGCCAGCAACCAAGGAGAACCCTACAATGAGCAGTTCTTC. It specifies CASNQGEPYNEQFF.

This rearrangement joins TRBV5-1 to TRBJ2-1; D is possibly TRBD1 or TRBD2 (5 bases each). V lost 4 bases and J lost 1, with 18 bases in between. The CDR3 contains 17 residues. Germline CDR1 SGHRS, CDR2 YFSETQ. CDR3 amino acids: CASSMGETPHSYNEQFF. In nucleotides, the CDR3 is TGCGCCAGCAGCATGGGGGAGACTCCTCATTCCTACAATGAGCAGTTCTTC.

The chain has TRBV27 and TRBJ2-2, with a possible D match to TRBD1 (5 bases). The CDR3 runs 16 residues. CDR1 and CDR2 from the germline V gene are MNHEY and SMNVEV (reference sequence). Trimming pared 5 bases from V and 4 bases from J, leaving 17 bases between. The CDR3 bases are TGTGCCAGCAGTCCCTACGCTCGACAGCGCACCGGGGAGCTGTTTTTT. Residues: CASSPYARQRTGELFF.

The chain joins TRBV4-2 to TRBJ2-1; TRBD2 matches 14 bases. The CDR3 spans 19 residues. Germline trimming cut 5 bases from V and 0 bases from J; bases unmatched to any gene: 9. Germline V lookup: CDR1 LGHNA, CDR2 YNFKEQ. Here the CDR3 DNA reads TGTGCCAGCAGCAACGGACTAGCGGGAGGTCGTCACTCCTACAATGAGCAGTTCTTC. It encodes CASSNGLAGGRHSYNEQFF.

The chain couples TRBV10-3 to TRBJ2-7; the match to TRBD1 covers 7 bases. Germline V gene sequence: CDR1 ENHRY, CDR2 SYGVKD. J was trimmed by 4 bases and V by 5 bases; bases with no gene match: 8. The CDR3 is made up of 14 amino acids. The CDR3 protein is CAISSRGSDYEQYF. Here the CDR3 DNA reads TGTGCCATCAGTTCCAGGGGGTCGGATTACGAGCAGTACTTC.

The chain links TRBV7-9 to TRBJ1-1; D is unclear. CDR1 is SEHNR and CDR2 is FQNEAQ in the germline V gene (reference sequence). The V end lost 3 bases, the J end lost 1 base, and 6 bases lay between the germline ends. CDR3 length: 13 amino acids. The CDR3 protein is CASSFQQNTEAFF. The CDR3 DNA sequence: TGTGCCAGCAGCTTCCAACAGAACACTGAAGCTTTCTTT.

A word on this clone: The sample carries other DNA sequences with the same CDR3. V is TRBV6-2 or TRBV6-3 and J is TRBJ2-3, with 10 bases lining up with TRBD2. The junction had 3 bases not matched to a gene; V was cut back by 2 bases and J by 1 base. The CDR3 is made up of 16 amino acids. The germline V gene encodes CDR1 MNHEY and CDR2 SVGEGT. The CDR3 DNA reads TGTGCCAGCAGTTACCAAGCGGGAGGGGGCACAGATACGCAGTATTTT. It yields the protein CASSYQAGGGTDTQYF.

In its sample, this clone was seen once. CDR3 nucleotides: TGTGCCAGCAGCTTAGAAAGGGGCAGCGCTAACTATGGCTACACCTTC. This translates into CASSLERGSANYGYTF. The gene calls are TRBV13 and TRBJ1-2; TRBD1 is a possible D gene (5 bases). This CDR3 contains 16 residues. The germline V gene encodes CDR1 PRHDT and CDR2 FYEKMQ (reference sequence). V lost 1 base and J lost 0, with 12 bases in between.

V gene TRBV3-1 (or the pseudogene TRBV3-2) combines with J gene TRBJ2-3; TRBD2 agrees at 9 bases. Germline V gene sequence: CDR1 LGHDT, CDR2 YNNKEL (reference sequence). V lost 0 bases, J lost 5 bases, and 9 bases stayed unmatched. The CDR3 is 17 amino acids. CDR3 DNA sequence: TGTGCCAGCAGCCAAGAGGGGGGCGGGAGGGCCGTAGATACGCAGTATTTT. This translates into CASSQEGGGRAVDTQYF.

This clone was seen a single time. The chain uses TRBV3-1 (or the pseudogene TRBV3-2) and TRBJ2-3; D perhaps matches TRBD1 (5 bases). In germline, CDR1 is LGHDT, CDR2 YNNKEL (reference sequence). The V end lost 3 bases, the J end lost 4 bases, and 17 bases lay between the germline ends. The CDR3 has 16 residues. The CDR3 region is CASSHDIRGFADTQYF. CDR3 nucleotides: TGTGCCAGCAGCCACGACATAAGGGGATTCGCAGATACGCAGTATTTT.

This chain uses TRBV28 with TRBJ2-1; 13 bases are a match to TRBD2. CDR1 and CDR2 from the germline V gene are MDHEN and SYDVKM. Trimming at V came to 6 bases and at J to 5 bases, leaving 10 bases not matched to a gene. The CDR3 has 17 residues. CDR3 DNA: TGTGCCAGCAGCCACTGGACTAGCGGGAGTATTGACAATGAGCAGTTCTTC. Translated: CASSHWTSGSIDNEQFF.

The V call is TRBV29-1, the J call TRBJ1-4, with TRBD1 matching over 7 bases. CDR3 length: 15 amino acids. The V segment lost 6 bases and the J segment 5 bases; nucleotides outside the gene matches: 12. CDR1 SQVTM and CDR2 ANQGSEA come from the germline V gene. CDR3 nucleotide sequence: TGCAGCGTCTCTATTGCTGGGACAGCGAATGAAAAACTGTTTTTT. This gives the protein CSVSIAGTANEKLFF.

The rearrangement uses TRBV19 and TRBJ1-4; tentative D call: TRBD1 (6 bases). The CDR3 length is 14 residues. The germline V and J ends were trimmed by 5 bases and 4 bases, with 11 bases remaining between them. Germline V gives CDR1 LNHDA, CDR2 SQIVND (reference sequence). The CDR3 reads CASSYDRLNEKLFF. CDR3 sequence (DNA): TGTGCCAGTAGTTACGACAGGCTTAATGAAAAACTGTTTTTT.

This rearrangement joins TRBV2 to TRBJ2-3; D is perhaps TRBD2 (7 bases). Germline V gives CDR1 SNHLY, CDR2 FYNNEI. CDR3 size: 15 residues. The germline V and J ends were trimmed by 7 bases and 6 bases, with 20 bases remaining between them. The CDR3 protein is CASTLSGLQGDTQYF. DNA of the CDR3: TGTGCCAGCACCCTTAGCGGGCTTCAGGGGGATACGCAGTATTTT.

The CDR3 region is CAIRSGTGGPGELFF. DNA of the CDR3: TGTGCCATCAGGTCCGGGACAGGGGGCCCCGGGGAGCTGTTTTTT. The chain employs TRBV10-3 and TRBJ2-2, with 12 positions matching TRBD1. This CDR3 has 15 residues. CDR1 is ENHRY and CDR2 is SYGVKD in the germline V gene. V lost 6 bases and J lost 6; bases outside the gene matches: 5.

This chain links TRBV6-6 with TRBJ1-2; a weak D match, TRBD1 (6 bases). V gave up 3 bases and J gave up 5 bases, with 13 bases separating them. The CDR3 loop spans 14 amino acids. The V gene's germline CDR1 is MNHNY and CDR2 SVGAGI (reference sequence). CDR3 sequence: CASSYRAGEYGYTF. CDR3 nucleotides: TGTGCCAGCAGTTATAGGGCAGGGGAGTATGGCTACACCTTC.

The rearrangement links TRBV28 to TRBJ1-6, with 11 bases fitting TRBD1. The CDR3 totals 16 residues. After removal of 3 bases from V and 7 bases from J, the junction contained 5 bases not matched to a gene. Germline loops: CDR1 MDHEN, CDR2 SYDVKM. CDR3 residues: CASSFPRDRGNSPLHF. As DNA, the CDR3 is TGTGCCAGCAGTTTCCCCCGGGACAGGGGGAATTCACCCCTCCACTTT.

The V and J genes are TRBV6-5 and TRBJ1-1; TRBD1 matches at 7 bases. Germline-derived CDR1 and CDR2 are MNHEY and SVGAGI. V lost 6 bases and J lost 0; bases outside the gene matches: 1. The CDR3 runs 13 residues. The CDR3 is CASRGQLNTEAFF. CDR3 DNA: TGTGCCAGCAGGGGACAGTTGAACACTGAAGCTTTCTTT.

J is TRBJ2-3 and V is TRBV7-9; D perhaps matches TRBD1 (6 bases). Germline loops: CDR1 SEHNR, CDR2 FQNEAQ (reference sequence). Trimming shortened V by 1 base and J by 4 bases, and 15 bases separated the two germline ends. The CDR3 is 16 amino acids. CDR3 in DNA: TGTGCCAGCAGCTTAGTACCAGGGACAATACCAGATACGCAGTATTTT. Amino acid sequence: CASSLVPGTIPDTQYF.

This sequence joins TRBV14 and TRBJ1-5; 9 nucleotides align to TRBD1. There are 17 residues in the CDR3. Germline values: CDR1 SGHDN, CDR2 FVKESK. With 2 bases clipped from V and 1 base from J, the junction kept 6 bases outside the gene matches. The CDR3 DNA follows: TGTGCCAGCAGCCAACCCACAGGGGGCTGGAGCAATCAGCCCCAGCATTTT. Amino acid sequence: CASSQPTGGWSNQPQHF.

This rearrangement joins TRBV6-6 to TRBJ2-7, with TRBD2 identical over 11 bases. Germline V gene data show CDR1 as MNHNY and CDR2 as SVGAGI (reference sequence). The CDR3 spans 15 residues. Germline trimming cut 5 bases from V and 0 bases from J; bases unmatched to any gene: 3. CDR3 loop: CASSPGLAVSYEQYF. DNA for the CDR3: TGTGCCAGCAGTCCGGGACTAGCGGTCTCCTACGAGCAGTACTTC.

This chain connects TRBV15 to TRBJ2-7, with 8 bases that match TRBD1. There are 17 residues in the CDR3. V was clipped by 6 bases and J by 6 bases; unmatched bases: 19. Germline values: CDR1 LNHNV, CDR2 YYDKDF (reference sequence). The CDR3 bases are TGTGCCACCAGTCCTACCCGGGGACAGGTAGGGAGAGGCGAGCAGTACTTC. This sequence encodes CATSPTRGQVGRGEQYF.